This is a list of T cell receptor beta chains from one sample in a study of OX40 agonist ivuxolimab in advanced cancers. Generated by immunoSEQ multiplex PCR, the TCRdb table keeps only in-frame clones and is missing some. The data show 45,000 or so clones, 85% to 90% seen once. Sequences were derived from CD4+ or CD8+ T cells sorted from blood, sampled in a trial of the OX40 agonist ivuxolimab. These receptors all come from an adult with an advanced solid tumor such as melanoma, head and neck, liver or kidney cancer. Both conserved end residues are part of each CDR3. The D gene is left open where the match is weak. Clone sizes are given selectively: once, few, many, or a class where the clone is expanded.

len | j_gene | d_gene | abundance | v_gene | CDR3aa | CDR3nt
14 | TRBJ2-2 | TRBD2 | - | TRBV10-3 | CAISMSSGTGELFF | TGTGCCATCAGTATGTCTAGCGGAACCGGGGAGCTGTTTTTT
15 | TRBJ2-1 | - | - | TRBV7-3 | CASSLTLSSYNEQFF | TGTGCCAGCAGCTTAACCCTTAGCTCCTACAATGAGCAGTTCTTC
18 | TRBJ2-1 | TRBD2 | - | TRBV7-2 | CASSFWLAGASSYNEQFF | TGTGCCAGCAGCTTTTGGCTAGCGGGGGCCAGCTCCTACAATGAGCAGTTCTTC
15 | TRBJ1-6 | TRBD1 | - | TRBV7-8 | CASSRGQGGNSPLHF | TGTGCCAGCAGCAGGGGACAGGGTGGCAATTCACCCCTCCACTTT
11 | TRBJ2-7 | - | - | TRBV20-1 | CSARGLYEQYF | TGCAGTGCTAGGGGACTTTACGAGCAGTACTTC
16 | TRBJ2-2 | TRBD2 | once | TRBV11-3 | CASSLTSGSRTGELFF | TGTGCCAGCAGCTTGACTAGCGGGAGTAGGACCGGGGAGCTGTTTTTT
14 | TRBJ2-4 | TRBD1 | medium-sized | TRBV19 | CASSSPTGGNIQYF | TGTGCCAGTAGTTCTCCGACAGGGGGAAACATTCAGTACTTC
15 | TRBJ2-5 | - | once | TRBV28 | CASSPLGARQETQYF | TGTGCCAGCAGTCCGCTGGGGGCCCGACAAGAGACCCAGTACTTC
11 | TRBJ1-1 | - | few | TRBV20-1 | CSALPRLEAFF | TGCAGTGCCCTCCCTCGGCTAGAAGCTTTCTTT
17 | TRBJ2-2 | - | - | TRBV7-2 | CASSQAGMTAGRGELFF | TGTGCCAGCAGCCAGGCTGGGATGACAGCGGGCCGAGGGGAGCTGTTTTTT
16 | TRBJ2-2 | TRBD1 | - | TRBV19 | CASTITGTGGAGELFF | TGTGCCAGTACTATTACCGGGACAGGGGGTGCCGGGGAGCTGTTTTTT
15 | TRBJ2-3 | TRBD2 | - | TRBV7-9 | CASSFSSGRTDTQYF | TGTGCCAGCAGCTTTTCTAGCGGGAGAACAGATACGCAGTATTTT
15 | TRBJ1-4 | TRBD1 | - | TRBV7-8 | CASSGTGGWNEKLFF | TGTGCCAGCAGCGGGACAGGGGGCTGGAATGAAAAACTGTTTTTT
16 | TRBJ1-3 | - | - | TRBV5-1 | CASSPNTFYPGNTIYF | TGCGCCAGCAGCCCGAACACGTTTTACCCTGGAAACACCATATATTTT
16 | TRBJ2-1 | TRBD2 | - | TRBV7-2 | CASSLAAGLGRPEQFF | TGTGCCAGCAGCTTAGCTGCGGGACTAGGGAGGCCTGAGCAGTTCTTC
17 | TRBJ2-1 | TRBD2 | - | TRBV28 | CASSKQPGLAGVREQFF | TGTGCCAGCAGTAAACAGCCGGGACTAGCGGGAGTACGAGAGCAGTTCTTC
14 | TRBJ1-3 | - | - | TRBV9 | CASSVWGAGNTIYF | TGTGCCAGCAGCGTGTGGGGGGCTGGAAACACCATATATTTT
13 | TRBJ2-1 | TRBD1 | - | TRBV6-5 | CASRAPGQGEKFF | TGTGCCAGCAGGGCTCCGGGACAGGGGGAAAAGTTCTTC
13 | TRBJ2-3 | - | - | TRBV6-1 | CASIAYGETSQYF | TGTGCCAGCATAGCATACGGCGAGACTTCGCAGTATTTT
15 | TRBJ2-5 | - | - | TRBV15 | CATSRGGARRETQYF | TGTGCCACCAGCAGAGGTGGAGCACGGCGAGAGACCCAGTACTTC
16 | TRBJ1-1 | TRBD1 | - | TRBV23-1 | CASSQSIRDRDTEAFF | TGCGCCAGCAGTCAATCGATCCGGGACAGGGACACTGAAGCTTTCTTT
14 | TRBJ2-1 | TRBD2 | - | TRBV28 | CASSTSGSLNEQFF | TGTGCCAGCAGTACTAGCGGGAGTTTGAATGAGCAGTTCTTC
12 | TRBJ1-6 | - | - | TRBV6-6 | CASSKPNSPLHF | TGTGCCAGCAGCAAGCCGAATTCACCCCTCCACTTT
14 | TRBJ2-1 | TRBD2 | - | TRBV7-9 | CASSLRASGNEQFF | TGTGCCAGCAGCTTACGAGCTAGCGGCAATGAGCAGTTCTTC
15 | TRBJ1-4 | TRBD1 | - | TRBV5-4 | CASSPQQGAGEKLFF | TGTGCCAGCAGCCCACAACAGGGGGCTGGGGAAAAACTGTTTTTT
14 | TRBJ1-4 | - | - | TRBV6-5 | CASRTATINEKLFF | TGTGCCAGCAGGACAGCCACCATTAATGAAAAACTGTTTTTT
18 | TRBJ2-2 | - | - | TRBV19 | CASTMEGQATANTGELFF | TGTGCCAGTACAATGGAGGGTCAGGCCACCGCGAACACCGGGGAGCTGTTTTTT
14 | TRBJ2-7 | TRBD1 | - | TRBV19 | CASSTTGTAYEQYF | TGTGCCAGTAGTACAACCGGGACAGCCTACGAGCAGTACTTC
12 | TRBJ1-5 | - | - | TRBV7-2 | CASTKPGGSQHF | TGTGCCAGCACCAAACCCGGGGGGTCCCAGCATTTT
11 | TRBJ2-3 | - | - | TRBV6-6 | CASSSKDTQYF | TGTGCCAGCAGTTCGAAGGATACGCAGTATTTT
14 | TRBJ2-7 | TRBD1 | - | TRBV7-2 | CASSFGQGFGEQYF | TGTGCCAGCAGCTTTGGACAGGGATTCGGCGAGCAGTACTTC
14 | TRBJ2-5 | TRBD2 | - | TRBV27 | CASSPRTSFGTQYF | TGTGCCAGCAGTCCCCGGACTAGCTTCGGGACCCAGTACTTC
16 | TRBJ1-4 | TRBD1 | - | TRBV6-6 | CASSSGTGTTNEKLFF | TGTGCCAGCAGCAGCGGGACAGGGACAACTAATGAAAAACTGTTTTTT
15 | TRBJ2-1 | - | - | TRBV28 | CASSFGTSSYNEQFF | TGTGCCAGCAGTTTCGGGACCAGCTCCTACAATGAGCAGTTCTTC
13 | TRBJ1-3 | - | - | TRBV6-1 | CASSEHLKGQPSF | TGTGCCAGCAGTGAGCACTTAAAAGGACAGCCTAGCTTT
16 | TRBJ2-3 | - | few | TRBV7-2 | CASSRGAGSARDTQYF | TGTGCCAGCAGCCGTGGGGCCGGGTCGGCCCGGGATACGCAGTATTTT
13 | TRBJ2-5 | - | - | TRBV19 | CASSIMSEETQYF | TGTGCCAGTAGTATTATGTCCGAAGAGACCCAGTACTTC
13 | TRBJ1-1 | - | - | TRBV6-1 | CASPAAPNTEAFF | TGTGCCAGCCCCGCAGCTCCGAACACTGAAGCTTTCTTT
16 | TRBJ2-7 | - | - | TRBV11-2 | CASSLSSPYVGSQQYF | TGTGCCAGCAGCTTAAGTAGCCCCTATGTAGGGAGCCAGCAGTACTTC
13 | TRBJ1-2 | - | - | TRBV7-3 | CASSLGSGDGYTF | TGTGCCAGCAGCTTAGGGTCCGGAGATGGCTACACCTTC
15 | TRBJ1-4 | - | - | TRBV28 | CASSVSLGGYEKLFF | TGTGCCAGCAGCGTTAGCTTAGGGGGTTATGAAAAACTGTTTTTT
12 | TRBJ1-1 | - | once | TRBV21-1 | CASSKARGGAFF | TGTGCCAGCAGCAAAGCGCGGGGGGGTGCTTTCTTT
14 | TRBJ2-7 | TRBD2 | - | TRBV5-4 | CASSPGLTSYEQYF | TGTGCCAGCAGCCCGGGACTAACCTCCTACGAGCAGTACTTC
13 | TRBJ2-7 | TRBD1 | - | TRBV2 | CASSTLQGAVQYF | TGTGCCAGCAGTACCCTACAGGGGGCAGTGCAGTACTTC
16 | TRBJ1-3 | - | - | TRBV6-5 | CASSYRVPSSGNTIYF | TGTGCCAGCAGTTACCGTGTCCCCAGCTCTGGAAACACCATATATTTT
14 | TRBJ1-4 | - | - | TRBV5-1 | CASSVETAYEKLFF | TGCGCCAGCAGTGTTGAGACGGCCTATGAAAAACTGTTTTTT
15 | TRBJ2-7 | - | - | TRBV4-3 | CASSQVQGSSYEQYF | TGCGCCAGCAGCCAAGTCCAGGGCAGCTCCTACGAGCAGTACTTC